This TCR beta chain is drawn from a study of blood T cell repertoires in COVID-19. Study-wide context: Samples taken during acute and convalescent COVID-19 were collected in the United States, Italy and Spain. T cells, B-cell-depleted T cells, or PBMCs provided the cDNA or gDNA that served as material.

Here immunoSEQ multiplex PCR was the method, and the copy in TCRdb shows in-frame clones only, minus some. The sample records 50,000 to 65,000 clones, about 75% being singletons. All enrollees were about 18 to 89 years old and from approximately 25 US areas. The receptor was derived from an older woman who had been exposed to COVID-19. The sequencing input was PBMCs or T cells enriched from blood (not recorded which).

In nucleotides, the CDR3 is TGTGCCAGCACCCTGGGGGCAGGGACGAACACCGGGGAGCTGTTTTTT. The encoded protein is CASTLGAGTNTGELFF. The chain joins TRBV5-6 to TRBJ2-2, with D perhaps matching TRBD1 (6 bases). This CDR3 region has 16 residues. CDR1 and CDR2 (germline): SGHDT, YYEEEE. The V end was cut by 6 bases, the J end by 0 bases, with 15 bases between.